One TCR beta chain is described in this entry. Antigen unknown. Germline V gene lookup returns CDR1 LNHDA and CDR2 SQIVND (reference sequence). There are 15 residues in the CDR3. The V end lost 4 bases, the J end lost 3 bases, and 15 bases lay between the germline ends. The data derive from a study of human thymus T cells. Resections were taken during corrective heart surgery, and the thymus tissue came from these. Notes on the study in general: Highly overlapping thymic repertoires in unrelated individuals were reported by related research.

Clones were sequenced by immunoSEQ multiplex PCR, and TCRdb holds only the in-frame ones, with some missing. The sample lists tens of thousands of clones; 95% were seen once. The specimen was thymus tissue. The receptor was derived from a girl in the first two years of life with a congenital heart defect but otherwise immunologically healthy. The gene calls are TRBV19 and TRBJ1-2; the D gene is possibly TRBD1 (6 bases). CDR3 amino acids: CASSNGGATHYGYTF. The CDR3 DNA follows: TGTGCCAGTAGTAATGGGGGGGCGACCCACTATGGCTACACCTTC.